Each of the 31 T cell receptor beta chains below was sequenced from the same sample in a study of blood T cell repertoires in COVID-19. The table came from immunoSEQ multiplex PCR; TCRdb's copy has only in-frame clones and leaves some out. In the table there are around 80,000 clones, 82% of which are singletons. Material: peripheral blood. The receptor set was obtained from a man aged 55 to 70 with acute or convalescent COVID-19.

The chain carries TRBV6-2 or TRBV6-3 and TRBJ2-7, with 8 bases lining up with TRBD1. Germline trimming cut 2 bases from V and 5 bases from J; bases unmatched to any gene: 11. From germline, CDR1 is MNHEY and CDR2 SVGEGT. The length of the CDR3 is 16 residues. The DNA for the CDR3 is TGTGCCAGCAGTTACGCTCGGACAGGGCGCCAGGACGAGCAGTACTTC. Its protein product is CASSYARTGRQDEQYF.

CDR3 DNA sequence: TGTGCCAGCAGCCAAAACAGGGTAGGGGAAAAACTGTTTTTT. Amino acid sequence: CASSQNRVGEKLFF. The V and J genes are TRBV14 and TRBJ1-4, with D perhaps matching TRBD1 (6 bases). The CDR3 runs to 14 residues. Germline V gene sequence: CDR1 SGHDN, CDR2 FVKESK. V was shortened by 2 bases and J by 8 bases, with 12 bases between the two germline ends.

The gene calls are TRBV5-1 and TRBJ2-2; 8 bases fit TRBD2. The ends lost 2 bases at V and 2 bases at J; junction bases unmatched: 2. The germline V gene encodes CDR1 SGHRS and CDR2 YFSETQ. This CDR3 comprises 15 residues. This CDR3 reads CASSLSGSNTGELFF. The CDR3 nucleotides are TGCGCCAGCAGCTTAAGCGGGAGTAACACCGGGGAGCTGTTTTTT.

The chain couples TRBV28 to TRBJ1-1; tentatively, D is TRBD1 (6 bases). Germline V gene lookup returns CDR1 MDHEN and CDR2 SYDVKM. V shed 4 bases and J shed 1 base, with 16 bases lying between them. This CDR3 contains 16 residues. Here the CDR3 DNA reads TGTGCCAGCAGTTCCACAGGGAGGGGTCCGAACACTGAAGCTTTCTTT. It translates to CASSSTGRGPNTEAFF.

This chain links TRBV30 with TRBJ1-2; 10 bases are shared with TRBD1. The CDR3 is 13 amino acids. V gave up 5 bases and J gave up 4 bases; unmatched junction bases: 4. CDR1 GTSNPN and CDR2 SVGIG come from the germline V gene (reference sequence). The CDR3 protein is CAWDRGLSYGYTF. The CDR3 DNA sequence: TGTGCCTGGGACAGGGGGCTGAGCTATGGCTACACCTTC.

There are a few counts of this clone. This sequence joins TRBV19 and TRBJ2-3; D uncertain. The V gene's germline CDR1 is LNHDA and CDR2 SQIVND (reference sequence). The CDR3 has 14 amino acids. V lost 7 bases and J lost 2, with 13 bases in between. DNA for the CDR3: TGTGCCAGTACTATTGGCAGGCACACAGATACGCAGTATTTT. This encodes CASTIGRHTDTQYF.

The rearrangement links TRBV3-1 (or the pseudogene TRBV3-2) to TRBJ2-1; 8 bases align to TRBD2. The CDR3 is 16 amino acids. V was pared by 6 bases and J by 3 bases, with 10 bases of the junction left unmatched. Germline V gene sequence: CDR1 LGHDT, CDR2 YNNKEL (reference sequence). DNA of the CDR3: TGTGCCAGCAGTCCCCCGACTAGCGCGTACTACAATGAGCAGTTCTTC. Translated: CASSPPTSAYYNEQFF.

The chain has TRBV14 and TRBJ2-7, with 8 bases identical to TRBD2. With 8 bases clipped from V and 2 bases from J, the junction kept 11 bases outside the gene matches. CDR3 length: 15 residues. The germline V gene has CDR1 SGHDN and CDR2 FVKESK. The DNA for the CDR3 is TGTGCCAGCCAGTTCGGGCGGGAGGTTGCCTACGAGCAGTACTTC. Protein: CASQFGREVAYEQYF.

This sequence joins TRBV7-2 and TRBJ2-3; 11 bases line up with TRBD2. CDR3 length equals 18 residues. The V segment lost 4 bases and the J segment 3 bases; nucleotides outside the gene matches: 12. The germline V gene encodes CDR1 SGHTA and CDR2 FQGNSA. CDR3 coding DNA: TGTGCCAGCAGCTCGCCGACTAGCGGGACCCCCGGGACAGATACGCAGTATTTT. Translated: CASSSPTSGTPGTDTQYF. The variable domain in full, with the rest retrieved from reference TRBV7-2 and TRBJ2-3, is GAGVSQSPSNKVTEKGKDVELRCDPISGHTALYWYRQSLGQGLEFLIYFQGNSAPDKSGLPSDRFSAERTGGSVSTLTIQRTQQEDSAVYLCASSSPTSGTPGTDTQYFGPGTRLTVL.

The chain carries TRBV27 and TRBJ2-7; the match to TRBD1 covers 7 bases. V trimming: 3 bases; J trimming: 6 bases; junction bases outside the gene matches: 8. The CDR3 extends over 14 amino acids. Germline assignment: CDR1 MNHEY and CDR2 SMNVEV (reference sequence). CDR3: CASSLMHRGREQYF. The DNA of the CDR3 is TGTGCCAGCAGTTTGATGCACAGGGGTCGCGAGCAGTACTTC.

This chain connects TRBV5-8 to TRBJ2-1; D possibly corresponds to TRBD2 (6 bases). This CDR3 comprises 12 residues. Germline V gene data show CDR1 as SGHTS and CDR2 as YDEGEE. Trimming took 6 bases from V and 6 from J, leaving 10 bases between them. The CDR3 DNA reads TGTGCCAGCACCTGGGGGGTCAATGAGCAGTTCTTC. Protein sequence: CASTWGVNEQFF.

The chain uses TRBV6-4 and TRBJ1-5; no firm D call. Germline loops: CDR1 MRHNA, CDR2 SNTAGT. The V and J ends lost 0 bases and 4 bases respectively, with 13 bases between them. This CDR3 has 16 amino acids. CDR3 amino acids: CASSDSWLSVNQPQHF. The DNA for the CDR3 is TGTGCCAGCAGTGACTCATGGTTGTCAGTAAATCAGCCCCAGCATTTT.

The chain combines TRBV12-5 with TRBJ2-5; D unclear. The CDR3 loop spans 11 amino acids. Trimming shortened V by 6 bases and J by 5 bases, and 7 bases separated the two germline ends. The germline gives CDR1 LGHNT, CDR2 FRNRAP. The CDR3 loop reads CASGYLETQYF. Written as DNA, the CDR3 is TGTGCTAGTGGCTATCTGGAGACCCAGTACTTC.

The V call is TRBV19, the J call TRBJ2-5; D gene ambiguous. This CDR3 has 14 residues. Per the germline V gene, CDR1 is LNHDA and CDR2 is SQIVND (reference sequence). Trimming took 5 bases from V and 4 from J, leaving 14 bases between them. In nucleotides, the CDR3 is TGTGCCAGTAGTGGAGACCTAGGTGCAGAGACCCAGTACTTC. Translated: CASSGDLGAETQYF.

The chain combines TRBV27 with TRBJ2-7, with D tentatively TRBD2 (6 bases). V gave up 11 bases and J gave up 2 bases, with 22 bases separating them. This CDR3 comprises 15 residues. Germline V gene sequence: CDR1 MNHEY, CDR2 SMNVEV (reference sequence). The CDR3 region is CASFTRERGAYEQYF. The CDR3 DNA follows: TGTGCCTCCTTCACCCGGGAGAGGGGAGCCTACGAGCAGTACTTC.

This chain joins TRBV7-2 and TRBJ1-2; 8 bases match TRBD1. Germline V gene data show CDR1 as SGHTA and CDR2 as FQGNSA. CDR3 length: 14 residues. J gave up 7 bases and V 5 bases, and 9 bases lay outside the gene matches. CDR3: CASSLLGTGRGYTF. CDR3 in DNA: TGTGCCAGCAGCCTACTCGGGACAGGTCGTGGCTACACCTTC.

The genes are TRBV2 and TRBJ2-7, with 9 bases that match TRBD2. The V gene end was trimmed by 10 bases and the J gene end by 2 bases; junction bases not matched to a gene: 6. The germline V gene encodes CDR1 SNHLY and CDR2 FYNNEI. CDR3 size: 13 residues. The CDR3 is CAILGLATYEQYF. The DNA of the CDR3 is TGTGCCATCCTAGGACTAGCGACCTACGAGCAGTACTTC.

This CDR3 reads CASSFGASGGLKYF. The CDR3, as DNA: TGTGCCAGCAGCTTTGGGGCTAGCGGGGGGCTTAAGTATTTT. The rearrangement links TRBV5-6 to TRBJ2-3; 11 bases map to TRBD2. Trimming removed 2 bases from V and 13 bases from J; junction bases left unmatched: 9. This CDR3 is 14 amino acids long. CDR1 and CDR2 from the germline V gene are SGHDT and YYEEEE.

The CDR3 region has the DNA TGTGCCAGCAGCCCCTCCTCTGGAAACACCATATATTTT. Residues: CASSPSSGNTIYF. V and J are TRBV12-3 or TRBV12-4 and TRBJ1-3; D unresolved. With 6 bases removed from V and 0 bases from J, the gap between germline ends came to 6 bases. The CDR3 is made up of 13 amino acids.

The V call is TRBV7-2, the J call TRBJ2-3; TRBD2 agrees at 14 bases. V trimming: 4 bases; J trimming: 7 bases; junction bases outside the gene matches: 13. The CDR3 is 18 amino acids. CDR1 is SGHTA, CDR2 FQGNSA, per germline. The CDR3 coding sequence is TGTGCCAGCAGCTCGGGACTAGCGGGAGCCCCGAAGGGTTATACGCAGTATTTT. It specifies CASSSGLAGAPKGYTQYF.

Many counts were recorded for this clone. V gene TRBV6-5 combines with J gene TRBJ1-2, with 7 bases lining up with TRBD1. The germline gives CDR1 MNHEY, CDR2 SVGAGI. Losses at the gene ends were 6 bases for V and 0 bases for J; bases not matched to a gene: 4. This CDR3 spans 14 amino acids. The CDR3 DNA follows: TGTGCCAGCAGGGGACAGTTAGCTAACTATGGCTACACCTTC. As protein: CASRGQLANYGYTF.

This clone occurred once. The genes are TRBV18 and TRBJ1-1; a weak D match, TRBD1 (6 bases). Germline CDR1 and CDR2: KGHSH and LQKENI. The CDR3 loop spans 13 amino acids. V was trimmed by 3 bases and J by 1 base, leaving 6 bases between them. CDR3 residues: CASSPTGNTEAFF. The CDR3 nucleotides read TGTGCCAGCTCACCGACAGGGAACACTGAAGCTTTCTTT.

This clone was counted at least ten times. V usage is TRBV19 and J usage is TRBJ1-2; perhaps TRBD1 as D (5 bases). Germline loops: CDR1 LNHDA, CDR2 SQIVND (reference sequence). V was trimmed by 3 bases and J by 8 bases, leaving 22 bases between them. This CDR3 has 16 residues. Here the CDR3 reads CASSIQGALPSEGYTF. DNA for the CDR3: TGTGCCAGTAGTATCCAGGGCGCGCTCCCCTCGGAGGGCTACACCTTC.

V is TRBV25-1 and J is TRBJ1-3, with unresolved D. The CDR3 consists of 11 residues. Trimming shortened V by 6 bases and J by 3 bases, and 3 bases separated the two germline ends. Germline CDR1 is MGHDK and CDR2 is SYGVNS. The CDR3 here is CASSNGNTIYF. The DNA of the CDR3 is TGTGCCAGCAGCAATGGAAACACCATATATTTT.

The rearrangement uses TRBV28 and TRBJ2-7; a weak D match, TRBD1 (6 bases). The CDR3 is 11 residues long. V dropped 5 bases and J dropped 8 bases, with 10 bases sitting between them. CDR1 is MDHEN, CDR2 SYDVKM, per germline. The CDR3 loop reads CASSQGTQQYF. Here the CDR3 DNA reads TGTGCCAGCAGTCAGGGGACCCAGCAGTACTTC.

The rearrangement links TRBV6-5 to TRBJ1-6; the D is unclear. Deletions cut 3 bases from V and 5 bases from J, with 14 bases between. The CDR3 is made up of 16 amino acids. Germline V gives CDR1 MNHEY, CDR2 SVGAGI. DNA of the CDR3: TGTGCCAGCAGTTATGGCCTAGAGGCCCATAATTCACCCCTCCACTTT. This sequence encodes CASSYGLEAHNSPLHF.

This clone was seen more than once but under ten times. The chain joins TRBV4-2 to TRBJ1-1, with TRBD1 as a possible D gene (6 bases). The germline V and J ends were trimmed by 2 bases and 4 bases, with 11 bases remaining between them. Germline CDR1 and CDR2: LGHNA and YNFKEQ. The CDR3 covers 14 residues. The chain's CDR3 is CASSQRGLGTEAFF. The CDR3 DNA reads as TGTGCCAGCAGCCAAAGGGGGTTGGGCACTGAAGCTTTCTTT.

V and J are TRBV27 and TRBJ2-3; 7 bases map to TRBD2. From germline, CDR1 is MNHEY and CDR2 SMNVEV (reference sequence). V lost 0 bases to trimming and J lost 2 bases; unmatched junction nucleotides: 8. This CDR3 has 17 amino acids. The CDR3 DNA reads as TGTGCCAGCAGTTTATCATCCCGGCTAGCGGACACAGATACGCAGTATTTT. Residues: CASSLSSRLADTDTQYF.

This clone was counted only a few times. This rearrangement joins TRBV28 to TRBJ1-1, with 9 positions matching TRBD1. CDR3 size: 18 residues. V trimming: 4 bases; J trimming: 3 bases; junction bases outside the gene matches: 15. The V gene's germline CDR1 is MDHEN and CDR2 SYDVKM. CDR3: CASSSPLGQGRGHTEAFF. The DNA of the CDR3 is TGTGCCAGCAGTTCCCCTTTGGGACAGGGAAGGGGGCACACTGAAGCTTTCTTT.

This sequence joins TRBV2 and TRBJ1-3; a possible D gene is TRBD1 (5 bases). The CDR3 has 16 amino acids. CDR1 and CDR2 from the germline V gene are SNHLY and FYNNEI. Trimming removed 6 bases from V and 0 bases from J, with 15 bases in between. CDR3 sequence (DNA): TGTGCCAGCAGCGTGGGACTTTTAAGCTCTGGAAACACCATATATTTT. Translating it yields CASSVGLLSSGNTIYF.

The genes are TRBV28 and TRBJ2-1; TRBD2 agrees at 7 bases. In germline, CDR1 is MDHEN, CDR2 SYDVKM. The CDR3 runs to 15 residues. V shed 6 bases and J 8 bases; nucleotides not matched to a gene: 13. The CDR3 is CASSSSSGVADEQFF. The CDR3 DNA reads TGTGCCAGCAGCTCCTCCAGCGGGGTCGCGGATGAGCAGTTCTTC.